The clone carrying this TCR beta chain was seen many times. Its antigen is still unknown. The CDR3 end lies 3 residues beyond the end of the read and is filled in from the germline J gene. Germline CDR1 and CDR2: GTSNPN and SVGIG (reference sequence). V was clipped by 5 bases and J by 2 bases, with 26 bases between them. This CDR3 contains 18 residues. The source of the sample is a study of T cell clonality in common variable immunodeficiency. Findings and caveats of the study: Common variable immunodeficiency TCR beta sequences reportedly had fewer deletions and N-nucleotide insertions. Compared with controls, CVID subjects had fewer shared TCRbeta clones. Authors noted CVID clonality's cause needs subpopulation repertoire sequencing. TCRbeta clonality was increased in CVID versus healthy controls.

Diagnosis required reduced IgG, IgA and/or IgM with specific antibody deficiency. The protocol was immunoSEQ multiplex PCR, while the TCRdb copy is restricted to in-frame clones and leaves out a portion. Sampling found roughly 7,400 clones, none seen once. This chain links TRBV30 with TRBJ2-3, with D tentatively TRBD1 (7 bases). The sequence derives from a human donor with common variable immunodeficiency. The sample comprised peripheral blood mononuclear cells. CDR3 DNA, as far as it was read: TGTGCCTGGCAGGGGGTGAACAGGATTAGCGGAGACACAGATACG. Translating gives CAWQGVNRISGDTDT. The CDR3 in full is CAWQGVNRISGDTDTQYF.